These 15 T cell receptor beta chains came from one sample sequenced in a study of T cell responses to AZD1222 COVID-19 vaccine. The method was immunoSEQ multiplex PCR; TCRdb's version includes in-frame clones alone and lacks a portion of them. This table holds 150,000 or so clones, 70% to 90% found once. Here the sequenced sample was peripheral blood, taken after recovery from COVID-19. These receptors were taken from an adult who had recovered from COVID-19.

The CDR3 region has the DNA TGTGCCAGTAGTCCCGACAGGAGCACAGATACGCAGTATTTT. This gives the protein CASSPDRSTDTQYF. This chain uses TRBV19 with TRBJ2-3; a weak D match, TRBD1 (6 bases). The CDR3 is 14 residues long. The V and J ends lost 5 bases and 0 bases respectively, with 9 bases between them. Germline CDR1 LNHDA, CDR2 SQIVND (reference sequence).

CDR3 loop: CASSFHRADYGYTF. DNA for the CDR3: TGTGCCAGCAGCTTCCACAGGGCTGACTATGGCTACACCTTC. V usage is TRBV7-2 and J usage is TRBJ1-2; tentatively, D is TRBD1 (6 bases). The V end lost 3 bases, the J end lost 3 bases, and 11 bases lay between the germline ends. This CDR3 is built from 14 residues. Per the germline V gene, CDR1 is SGHTA and CDR2 is FQGNSA.

The chain combines TRBV6-5 with TRBJ1-5; the D is unclear. CDR3 length: 13 residues. From germline, CDR1 is MNHEY and CDR2 SVGAGI. With 2 bases removed from V and 2 bases from J, the gap between germline ends came to 4 bases. In DNA, the CDR3 is TGTGCCAGCAGTTACGCTCGCAATCAGCCCCAGCATTTT. This sequence encodes CASSYARNQPQHF.

This clone appeared a few times. The J gene is TRBJ2-7, the V gene TRBV5-1; D is perhaps TRBD1 (5 bases). Germline lookup yields CDR1 SGHRS and CDR2 YFSETQ. This CDR3 contains 14 residues. The V end lost 2 bases, the J end lost 5 bases, and 14 bases lay between the germline ends. The DNA of the CDR3 is TGCGCCAGCAGCTTCGACAGCCCGCCCCACGAGCAGTACTTC. Translating it yields CASSFDSPPHEQYF.

The genes are TRBV4-2 and TRBJ1-4; 7 bases are a match to TRBD1. The CDR3 totals 16 residues. CDR1 and CDR2 (germline): LGHNA, YNFKEQ. After removal of 4 bases from V and 4 bases from J, the junction contained 9 bases not matched to a gene. In DNA, the CDR3 is TGTGCCAGCAGCCCCCAAGCCGGGACAGATAATGAAAAACTGTTTTTT. It encodes CASSPQAGTDNEKLFF.

The J gene is TRBJ1-2, the V gene TRBV5-1; 8 bases are shared with TRBD1. The germline gives CDR1 SGHRS, CDR2 YFSETQ. The V gene end was trimmed by 4 bases and the J gene end by 0 bases; junction bases not matched to a gene: 5. The CDR3 loop spans 15 amino acids. CDR3 coding DNA: TGCGCCAGCAGCCCCGGGACAGGTACTAACTATGGCTACACCTTC. It specifies CASSPGTGTNYGYTF.

The chain combines TRBV5-6 with TRBJ2-1; the D is unclear. This CDR3 is built from 16 residues. The V gene's germline CDR1 is SGHDT and CDR2 YYEEEE. Trimming left V 5 bases short and J 7 bases short, with 22 bases between. The CDR3 loop reads CASSPRTRAPPNEQFF. The CDR3, as DNA: TGTGCCAGCAGTCCTCGGACCCGGGCCCCCCCGAATGAGCAGTTCTTC.

CDR3 residues: CASHDCVWGDTDTQYF. The CDR3 bases are TGTGCAAGTCACGACTGCGTTTGGGGGGACACAGATACGCAGTATTTT. The gene calls are TRBV12-2 and TRBJ2-3; TRBD2, the table's D call, was not compared with the DNA. TRBV12-2 is marked as a pseudogene. The CDR3 extends over 16 amino acids.

The J gene is TRBJ2-3, the V gene TRBV4-3; TRBD2 agrees at 8 bases. The CDR3 loop spans 14 amino acids. Trimming at V came to 4 bases and at J to 2 bases, leaving 2 bases not matched to a gene. In germline, CDR1 is LGHNA, CDR2 YSLEER. The DNA of the CDR3 is TGCGCCAGCAGCCGCGGGGGGAACACAGATACGCAGTATTTT. Translation gives CASSRGGNTDTQYF.

V usage is TRBV27 and J usage is TRBJ1-5, with D perhaps TRBD1 (5 bases). CDR1 and CDR2 from the germline V gene are MNHEY and SMNVEV (reference sequence). V dropped 5 bases and J dropped 9 bases, with 11 bases sitting between them. The CDR3 is 12 amino acids. The CDR3 loop is CASSQGDRPQHF. In DNA form, the CDR3 reads TGTGCCAGCAGTCAAGGGGATCGGCCCCAGCATTTT.

The V call is TRBV4-2, the J call TRBJ1-3, with D possibly matching TRBD1 (6 bases). The CDR3 has 17 amino acids. In germline, CDR1 is LGHNA, CDR2 YNFKEQ. Trimming left V 0 bases short and J 0 bases short, with 12 bases between. CDR3 region: CASSQEGQPRSGNTIYF. CDR3 nucleotide sequence: TGTGCCAGCAGCCAAGAAGGACAGCCACGCTCTGGAAACACCATATATTTT.

This chain connects TRBV10-3 to TRBJ1-2; no definite D call. V shed 3 bases and J shed 7 bases, with 12 bases lying between them. The V gene's germline CDR1 is ENHRY and CDR2 SYGVKD. The CDR3 loop spans 13 amino acids. In nucleotides, the CDR3 is TGTGCCATCAGTGAAAGTGGTAGATCTGGCTACACCTTC. Protein sequence: CAISESGRSGYTF.

The chain has TRBV11-1 and TRBJ2-7, with 14 bases lining up with TRBD2. With V trimmed by 4 bases and J by 9 bases, 8 bases remained unmatched. The CDR3 has 15 residues. CDR1 and CDR2 from the germline V gene are SGHAT and FQDESV (reference sequence). CDR3 protein: CASSYGTSGSGWQYF. The CDR3 DNA is TGTGCCAGCAGCTACGGGACTAGCGGGAGTGGCTGGCAGTACTTC. The variable domain in full, completed from reference TRBV11-1 and TRBJ2-7, reads EAEVAQSPRYKITEKSQAVAFWCDPISGHATLYWYRQILGQGPELLVQFQDESVVDDSQLPKDRFSAERLKGVDSTLKIQPAELGDSAMYLCASSYGTSGSGWQYFGPGTRLTVT.

This chain joins TRBV28 and TRBJ1-5, with 7 nucleotides matching TRBD1. The length of the CDR3 is 15 residues. Germline lookup yields CDR1 MDHEN and CDR2 SYDVKM. The J segment lost 7 bases and the V segment lost 4 bases, leaving 10 bases of the junction unmatched. This CDR3 reads CASSYLQGRRQPQHF. CDR3 DNA: TGTGCCAGCAGTTATTTACAGGGGAGGAGGCAGCCCCAGCATTTT.

This clone came up many times. The CDR3 region has the DNA TGTGCCAGCTCACCTCTAGCGTCGGACACCGGGGAGCTGTTTTTT. Translation gives CASSPLASDTGELFF. The chain carries TRBV18 and TRBJ2-2; possible D gene TRBD2, 6 bases. Germline V lookup: CDR1 KGHSH, CDR2 LQKENI. CDR3 length: 15 amino acids. Trimming took off 3 bases at V and 3 bases at J, with 11 bases between the two ends.